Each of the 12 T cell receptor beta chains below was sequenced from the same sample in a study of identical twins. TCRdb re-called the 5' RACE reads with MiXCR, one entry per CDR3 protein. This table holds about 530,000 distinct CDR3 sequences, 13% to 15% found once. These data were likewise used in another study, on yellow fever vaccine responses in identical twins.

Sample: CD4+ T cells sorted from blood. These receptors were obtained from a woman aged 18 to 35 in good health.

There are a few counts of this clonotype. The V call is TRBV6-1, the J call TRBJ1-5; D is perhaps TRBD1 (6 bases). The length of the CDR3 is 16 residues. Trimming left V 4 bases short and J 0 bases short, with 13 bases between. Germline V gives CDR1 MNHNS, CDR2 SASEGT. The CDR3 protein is CASSGSQGFSNQPQHF. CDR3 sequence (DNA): TGTGCCAGCAGTGGGTCACAGGGATTTAGCAATCAGCCCCAGCATTTT.

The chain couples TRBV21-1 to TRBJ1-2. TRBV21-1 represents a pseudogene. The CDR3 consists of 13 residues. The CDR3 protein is CASSNEQIYGYTF. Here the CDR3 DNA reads TGTGCCAGCAGCAACGAACAGATTTATGGCTACACCTTC.

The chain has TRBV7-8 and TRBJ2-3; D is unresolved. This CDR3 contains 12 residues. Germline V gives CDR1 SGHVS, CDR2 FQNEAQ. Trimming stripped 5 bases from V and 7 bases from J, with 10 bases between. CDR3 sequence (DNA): TGTGCCAGCAGCCCACTGGGGAATACGCAGTATTTT. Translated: CASSPLGNTQYF.

The CDR3 nucleotides read TGTGCCAGCCAGACGGGATTGGGGGAGACCCAGTACTTC. This translates into CASQTGLGETQYF. V gene TRBV2 combines with J gene TRBJ2-5; D perhaps matches TRBD2 (5 bases). Germline-derived CDR1 and CDR2 are SNHLY and FYNNEI. The CDR3 sequence is 13 residues long. Trimming removed 8 bases at V and 5 bases at J, with 15 bases between. Full variable domain (outside the CDR3, taken from reference TRBV2 and TRBJ2-5): EPEVTQTPSHQVTQMGQEVILRCVPISNHLYFYWYRQILGQKVEFLVSFYNNEISEKSEIFDDQFSVERPDGSNFTLKIRSTKLEDSAMYFCASQTGLGETQYFGPGTRLLVL.

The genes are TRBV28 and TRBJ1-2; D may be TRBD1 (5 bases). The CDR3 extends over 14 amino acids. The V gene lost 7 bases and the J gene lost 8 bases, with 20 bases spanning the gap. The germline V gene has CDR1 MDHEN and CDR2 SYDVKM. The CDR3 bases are TGTGCCAGCACCTTCCTTGTCGGGGGAGACGGCTACACCTTC. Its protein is CASTFLVGGDGYTF.

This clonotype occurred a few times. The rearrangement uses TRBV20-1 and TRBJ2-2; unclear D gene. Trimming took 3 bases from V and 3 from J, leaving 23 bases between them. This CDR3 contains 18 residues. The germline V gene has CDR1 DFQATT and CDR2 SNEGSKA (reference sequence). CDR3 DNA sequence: TGCAGTGCTAGCCCAGTGTGGGGTAGTGCCCTTGACACCGGGGAGCTGTTTTTT. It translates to CSASPVWGSALDTGELFF.

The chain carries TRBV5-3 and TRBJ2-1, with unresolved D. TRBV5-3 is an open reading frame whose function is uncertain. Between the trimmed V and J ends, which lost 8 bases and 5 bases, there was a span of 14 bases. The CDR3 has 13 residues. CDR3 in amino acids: CARGLFGDNEQFF. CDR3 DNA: TGTGCCAGGGGCCTGTTCGGAGACAATGAGCAGTTCTTC.

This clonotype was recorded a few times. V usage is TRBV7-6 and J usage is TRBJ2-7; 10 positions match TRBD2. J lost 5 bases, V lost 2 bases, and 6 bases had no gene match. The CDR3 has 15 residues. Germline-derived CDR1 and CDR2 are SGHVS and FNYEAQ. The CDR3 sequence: CASSLKLAGRHEQYF. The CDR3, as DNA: TGTGCCAGCAGCTTAAAACTAGCGGGAAGACACGAGCAGTACTTC.

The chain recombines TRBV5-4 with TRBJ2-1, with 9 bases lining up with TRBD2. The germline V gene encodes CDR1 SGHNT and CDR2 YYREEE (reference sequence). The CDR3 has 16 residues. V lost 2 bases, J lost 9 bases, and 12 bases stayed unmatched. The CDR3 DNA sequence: TGTGCCAGCAGCTTTATAGGGACTAGCATAAAGCGTGAGCAGTTCTTC. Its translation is CASSFIGTSIKREQFF.

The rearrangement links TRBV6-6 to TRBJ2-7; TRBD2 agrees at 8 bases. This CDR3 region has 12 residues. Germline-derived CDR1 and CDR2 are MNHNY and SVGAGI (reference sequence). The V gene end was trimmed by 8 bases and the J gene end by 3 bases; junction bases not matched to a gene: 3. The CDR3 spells CASGTRLYEQYF. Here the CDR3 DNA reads TGTGCCAGCGGGACTAGACTCTACGAGCAGTACTTC.

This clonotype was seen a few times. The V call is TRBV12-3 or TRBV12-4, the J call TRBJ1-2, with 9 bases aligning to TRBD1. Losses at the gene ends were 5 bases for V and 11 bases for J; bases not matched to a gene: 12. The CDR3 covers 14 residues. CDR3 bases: TGTGCCAGCAGTCCGGGACAGGGAAGATTGGGATACACCTTC. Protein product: CASSPGQGRLGYTF.

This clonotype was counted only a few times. The CDR3 here is CASNPSGRAVDTQYF. CDR3 DNA sequence: TGTGCCAGCAACCCAAGCGGGAGGGCCGTAGATACGCAGTATTTT. The J gene is TRBJ2-3, the V gene TRBV27, with 10 bases aligning to TRBD2. CDR1 is MNHEY and CDR2 is SMNVEV in the germline V gene (reference sequence). The CDR3 length is 15 residues. The V segment lost 7 bases and the J segment 5 bases; nucleotides outside the gene matches: 9.